This T cell receptor (beta chain) was documented in a study of blood T cell repertoires in COVID-19. The overall study: T cells, B-cell-depleted T cells, or PBMCs provided the cDNA or gDNA that served as material.

CDR1 and CDR2 from the germline V gene are SGHRS and YFSETQ. The CDR3 extends over 15 amino acids. J gave up 4 bases and V 1 base, and 7 bases lay outside the gene matches. TCRdb keeps only in-frame clones here, not all; method: immunoSEQ multiplex PCR. The sample includes roughly 140,000 clones, around 80% of them seen just once. This chain joins TRBV5-1 and TRBJ1-1; 7 bases line up with TRBD1. The clonotype comes from a man aged 50 or older who had recovered from COVID-19. Sequenced material: PBMCs or T cells enriched from blood (not recorded which). The CDR3 nucleotides read TGCGCCAGCAGCTTGACCACAGGGGCCGCCACTGAAGCTTTCTTT. This translates into CASSLTTGAATEAFF.